This T cell receptor (beta chain) was captured in a study of post-analysis software for immune sequencing data. Study in general: Relapsing-remitting, secondary progressive and progressive-relapsing multiple sclerosis courses were included. Study-wide points: Controls had lower frequencies than patients of five TRBV segments, which included TRBV5-6, TRBV5-1 and TRBV20-1. Relative to controls, patients with multiple sclerosis showed significantly lower normalized Chao1 diversity.

Unique-molecular-identifier-tagged TCR beta cDNA libraries were used. TCRdb itself ran the PCR reads through MiXCR, one entry per CDR3 protein. There are hundreds of thousands of distinct CDR3 sequences in the sample; about 60% occur only once, and 11% lies in the top ten. To note about this clonotype: What it binds is unknown.

The CDR3 covers 14 residues. V lost 6 bases and J lost 6; bases outside the gene matches: 11. Germline values: CDR1 SNHLY, CDR2 FYNNEI. Specimen: blood. This TCR was recovered from a girl aged 2-15 years with multiple sclerosis. V and J are TRBV2 and TRBJ2-7; 7 bases map to TRBD1. DNA of the CDR3: TGTGCCAGCAGGGGGACAGAGAGTTCAATCGAGCAGTACTTC. Protein product: CASRGTESSIEQYF.